This TCR beta chain originates from a study of T cells in Graves' hyperthyroidism and ophthalmopathy. Overall study findings and caveats: Expanded thyroid clonotypes (above 0.001) were mostly also found in blood. Ophthalmopathy was predicted by the model a median of approximately 6 months ahead of onset.

The patients, who ranged from 18 to 65 in age, presented with newly diagnosed hyperthyroidism lasting under 2 months. Uncontrolled infection, other autoimmune disease, pregnancy or lactation barred patients from enrollment. Amplification of TCR beta CDR3 regions was performed using RNA transcripts as template. The study used the HTBI primer set for a first-round RT-PCR of the TCR CDR3. TCRdb fed the multiplex PCR reads into MiXCR, producing one record per CDR3 protein. The table includes roughly 400,000 distinct CDR3 sequences, about 25% detected once. V was pared by 6 bases and J by 4 bases, with 14 bases of the junction left unmatched. Germline lookup yields CDR1 DFQATT and CDR2 SNEGSKA (reference sequence). CDR3 length equals 16 residues. About this clonotype itself: Its antigen is undetermined.

J is TRBJ2-1 and V is TRBV20-1; TRBD2 matches 8 bases. Sequenced input: blood. This clonotype was obtained from a man aged 50 to 59 with Graves' hyperthyroidism. CDR3 amino acids: CSATLGVSGEYNEQFF. CDR3 coding DNA: TGCAGTGCCACCCTTGGAGTTAGCGGGGAATACAATGAGCAGTTCTTC.